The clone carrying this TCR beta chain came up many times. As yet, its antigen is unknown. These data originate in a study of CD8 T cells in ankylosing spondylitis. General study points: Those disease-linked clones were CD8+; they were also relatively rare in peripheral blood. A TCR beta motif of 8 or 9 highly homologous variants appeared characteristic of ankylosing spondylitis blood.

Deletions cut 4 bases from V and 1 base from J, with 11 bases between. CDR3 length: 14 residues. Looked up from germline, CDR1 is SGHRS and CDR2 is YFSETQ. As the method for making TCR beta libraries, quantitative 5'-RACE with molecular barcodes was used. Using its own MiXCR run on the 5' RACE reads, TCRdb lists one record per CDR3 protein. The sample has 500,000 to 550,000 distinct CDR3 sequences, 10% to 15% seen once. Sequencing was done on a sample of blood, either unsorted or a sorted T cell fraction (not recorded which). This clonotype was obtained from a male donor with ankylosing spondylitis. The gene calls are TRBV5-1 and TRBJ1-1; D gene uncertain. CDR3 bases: TGCGCCAGCAGCCTCGGTGGCCCGAACACTGAAGCTTTCTTT. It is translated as CASSLGGPNTEAFF.